This is a list of T cell receptor beta chains from one sample in a study of cytotoxic CD8 clonotypes in ibrutinib-treated CLL. Assay: immunoSEQ multiplex PCR; the TCRdb copy retains only in-frame clones and omits some. The sample has 250,000 to 350,000 clones, less than 85% seen once. The source was PBMCs, collected at disease progression, from a patient treated with ibrutinib. The origin of the receptors is a human donor with chronic lymphocytic leukemia. Both conserved end residues are part of each CDR3. A D gene is named only where the DNA matches it firmly. Rows give clone size only sometimes, using once, few, many, or a class for an expanded clone.

CDR3 protein: CASSPIAGGTFEQYF
CDR3 DNA: TGTGCCAGCTCACCCATTGCGGGGGGGACTTTCGAGCAGTACTTC
clone size: few
D gene: TRBD2
V gene: TRBV18
CDR3 length: 15
J gene: TRBJ2-7

CDR3 protein: CASGGLHYEQYF
CDR3 DNA: TGTGCCAGTGGCGGCCTACACTACGAGCAGTACTTC
clone size: -
D gene: -
V gene: TRBV7-9
CDR3 length: 12
J gene: TRBJ2-7

CDR3 protein: CASSAGAVAGAYEQYF
CDR3 DNA: TGTGCCAGCAGCGCAGGGGCGGTAGCGGGCGCCTACGAGCAGTACTTC
clone size: -
D gene: -
V gene: TRBV9
CDR3 length: 16
J gene: TRBJ2-7

CDR3 protein: CASRTSQGANPRELFF
CDR3 DNA: TGCGCCAGCAGGACGTCACAGGGGGCGAATCCTAGGGAGCTGTTTTTT
clone size: -
D gene: TRBD1
V gene: TRBV10-2
CDR3 length: 16
J gene: TRBJ2-2

CDR3 protein: CASSPLPVFEGPSYNEQFF
CDR3 DNA: TGTGCCAGCTCACCTCTGCCTGTTTTTGAGGGCCCATCCTACAATGAGCAGTTCTTC
clone size: -
D gene: -
V gene: TRBV18
CDR3 length: 19
J gene: TRBJ2-1

CDR3 protein: CAISGTWSYGYTF
CDR3 DNA: TGTGCCATCAGTGGGACCTGGTCCTATGGCTACACCTTC
clone size: -
D gene: -
V gene: TRBV10-3
CDR3 length: 13
J gene: TRBJ1-2

CDR3 protein: CASNKAGGLYNEQFF
CDR3 DNA: TGTGCCAGCAATAAAGCGGGAGGCCTTTACAATGAGCAGTTCTTC
clone size: few
D gene: TRBD2
V gene: TRBV9
CDR3 length: 15
J gene: TRBJ2-1

CDR3 protein: CASSLLAGGITGELFF
CDR3 DNA: TGCGCCAGCAGCTTGCTAGCGGGAGGTATTACCGGGGAGCTGTTTTTT
clone size: few
D gene: TRBD2
V gene: TRBV5-1
CDR3 length: 16
J gene: TRBJ2-2

CDR3 protein: CSVEGLAGSTDTQYF
CDR3 DNA: TGCAGCGTTGAAGGGCTAGCGGGGTCCACAGATACGCAGTATTTT
clone size: -
D gene: TRBD2
V gene: TRBV29-1
CDR3 length: 15
J gene: TRBJ2-3

CDR3 protein: CAISLSPSGTSGSNEQFF
CDR3 DNA: TGTGCCATCTCTTTATCGCCCTCCGGGACTAGCGGGAGCAATGAGCAGTTCTTC
clone size: -
D gene: TRBD2
V gene: TRBV10-3
CDR3 length: 18
J gene: TRBJ2-1

CDR3 protein: CASSPKLSRGGTDTQYF
CDR3 DNA: TGCGCCAGCAGTCCGAAACTCTCTCGGGGGGGCACAGATACGCAGTATTTT
clone size: -
D gene: TRBD2
V gene: TRBV4-1
CDR3 length: 17
J gene: TRBJ2-3

CDR3 protein: CASSGSSTDTQYF
CDR3 DNA: TGTGCCAGCAGCGGATCTAGCACAGATACGCAGTATTTT
clone size: -
D gene: -
V gene: TRBV13
CDR3 length: 13
J gene: TRBJ2-3

CDR3 protein: CASSLTGLAGGLQFF
CDR3 DNA: TGTGCCAGCAGCTTGACCGGACTAGCGGGAGGATTGCAGTTCTTC
clone size: once
D gene: TRBD2
V gene: TRBV5-4
CDR3 length: 15
J gene: TRBJ2-1

CDR3 protein: CATSRETSVGEETQYF
CDR3 DNA: TGTGCCACCAGCAGGGAGACTAGCGTAGGCGAAGAGACCCAGTACTTC
clone size: few
D gene: TRBD2
V gene: TRBV15
CDR3 length: 16
J gene: TRBJ2-5

CDR3 protein: CASSLSSVRETQYF
CDR3 DNA: TGTGCCAGCAGCTTGAGCTCGGTTCGAGAGACCCAGTACTTC
clone size: -
D gene: -
V gene: TRBV5-4
CDR3 length: 14
J gene: TRBJ2-5

CDR3 protein: CASSSSGHSRDYEQYF
CDR3 DNA: TGTGCCAGCAGTTCCTCGGGACACAGTAGGGACTACGAGCAGTACTTC
clone size: once
D gene: -
V gene: TRBV27
CDR3 length: 16
J gene: TRBJ2-7

CDR3 protein: CASSLPGTLNTEAFF
CDR3 DNA: TGTGCCAGCAGTTTACCGGGGACACTGAACACTGAAGCTTTCTTT
clone size: -
D gene: -
V gene: TRBV28
CDR3 length: 15
J gene: TRBJ1-1

CDR3 protein: CASRGGNRRRTTYEQYF
CDR3 DNA: TGTGCCAGCAGGGGGGGGAACAGGCGTCGGACGACCTACGAGCAGTACTTC
clone size: -
D gene: TRBD2
V gene: TRBV25-1
CDR3 length: 17
J gene: TRBJ2-7

CDR3 protein: CASSLDSYYGYTF
CDR3 DNA: TGTGCCAGCAGCTTGGATAGCTATTATGGCTACACCTTC
clone size: -
D gene: -
V gene: TRBV5-4
CDR3 length: 13
J gene: TRBJ1-2

CDR3 protein: CASSLFTDGYTF
CDR3 DNA: TGTGCCAGCAGTTTATTCACCGATGGCTACACCTTC
clone size: -
D gene: -
V gene: TRBV28
CDR3 length: 12
J gene: TRBJ1-2

CDR3 protein: CASSLRDQHNEQFF
CDR3 DNA: TGTGCCAGCAGTCTTCGGGACCAGCACAATGAGCAGTTCTTC
clone size: -
D gene: -
V gene: TRBV27
CDR3 length: 14
J gene: TRBJ2-1

CDR3 protein: CASSAGQYTEAFF
CDR3 DNA: TGTGCCAGCAGTGCGGGACAGTACACTGAAGCTTTCTTT
clone size: -
D gene: TRBD1
V gene: TRBV2
CDR3 length: 13
J gene: TRBJ1-1

CDR3 protein: CASSSLRGPRGTEAFF
CDR3 DNA: TGTGCCAGCAGCTCCCTTAGGGGACCCAGGGGGACTGAAGCTTTCTTT
clone size: -
D gene: TRBD1
V gene: TRBV7-6
CDR3 length: 16
J gene: TRBJ1-1

CDR3 protein: CATSRDPSPAGAYNEQFF
CDR3 DNA: TGTGCCACCAGCAGAGATCCTTCCCCCGCGGGGGCCTACAATGAGCAGTTCTTC
clone size: -
D gene: TRBD2
V gene: TRBV15
CDR3 length: 18
J gene: TRBJ2-1

CDR3 protein: CASSLRAGIKYF
CDR3 DNA: TGTGCCAGCAGCTTACGGGCAGGGATCAAGTATTTT
clone size: -
D gene: -
V gene: TRBV7-6
CDR3 length: 12
J gene: TRBJ2-3

CDR3 protein: CAISDGAFHAEAFF
CDR3 DNA: TGTGCCATCAGTGACGGGGCGTTTCATGCTGAAGCTTTCTTT
clone size: once
D gene: -
V gene: TRBV10-3
CDR3 length: 14
J gene: TRBJ1-1

CDR3 protein: CASSRGPLAAMPQHF
CDR3 DNA: TGTGCCAGCAGCAGGGGGCCCTTAGCCGCGATGCCCCAGCATTTT
clone size: -
D gene: TRBD1
V gene: TRBV9
CDR3 length: 15
J gene: TRBJ1-5

CDR3 protein: CASSWLGAGDTQYF
CDR3 DNA: TGTGCCAGCAGTTGGCTGGGGGCAGGAGATACGCAGTATTTT
clone size: -
D gene: -
V gene: TRBV2
CDR3 length: 14
J gene: TRBJ2-3

CDR3 protein: CASRLAGTDTQYF
CDR3 DNA: TGTGCCAGCCGACTAGCGGGAACCGATACGCAGTATTTT
clone size: few
D gene: TRBD2
V gene: TRBV2
CDR3 length: 13
J gene: TRBJ2-3

CDR3 protein: CASSEARGGTQYF
CDR3 DNA: TGTGCCAGCAGTGAAGCGCGGGGGGGGACGCAGTATTTT
clone size: -
D gene: TRBD2
V gene: TRBV2
CDR3 length: 13
J gene: TRBJ2-3

CDR3 protein: CASSLLGLGSYNEQFF
CDR3 DNA: TGTGCCAGCAGCCTTCTGGGGTTGGGCTCCTACAATGAGCAGTTCTTC
clone size: -
D gene: -
V gene: TRBV7-9
CDR3 length: 16
J gene: TRBJ2-1

CDR3 protein: CASSPSGSETQYF
CDR3 DNA: TGTGCCAGCAGCCCTAGCGGGAGTGAGACCCAGTACTTC
clone size: -
D gene: TRBD2
V gene: TRBV9
CDR3 length: 13
J gene: TRBJ2-5

CDR3 protein: CASSRLVSGELFF
CDR3 DNA: TGTGCCAGCAGCAGACTAGTTTCCGGGGAGCTGTTTTTT
clone size: -
D gene: -
V gene: TRBV6-1
CDR3 length: 13
J gene: TRBJ2-2

CDR3 protein: CASSFRALGEQYF
CDR3 DNA: TGTGCCAGCAGTTTCAGGGCTCTGGGCGAGCAGTACTTC
clone size: -
D gene: -
V gene: TRBV28
CDR3 length: 13
J gene: TRBJ2-7

CDR3 protein: CASSQDLTGLAADEQYF
CDR3 DNA: TGCGCCAGCAGCCAAGATCTGACTGGACTAGCGGCAGACGAGCAGTACTTC
clone size: -
D gene: TRBD2
V gene: TRBV4-3
CDR3 length: 17
J gene: TRBJ2-7

CDR3 protein: CASSKTGTSNNEQFF
CDR3 DNA: TGTGCCAGCAGCAAAACGGGTACCTCTAACAATGAGCAGTTCTTC
clone size: -
D gene: -
V gene: TRBV7-3
CDR3 length: 15
J gene: TRBJ2-1

CDR3 protein: CASSPRTTHDEQYF
CDR3 DNA: TGTGCCAGCAGCCCCAGGACAACGCACGACGAGCAGTACTTC
clone size: -
D gene: -
V gene: TRBV4-2
CDR3 length: 14
J gene: TRBJ2-7

CDR3 protein: CATKVRIGTADATEAFF
CDR3 DNA: TGTGCCACCAAAGTGCGGATAGGGACAGCGGATGCGACTGAAGCTTTCTTT
clone size: -
D gene: TRBD1
V gene: TRBV15
CDR3 length: 17
J gene: TRBJ1-1

CDR3 protein: CASSFSSGGPDTQYF
CDR3 DNA: TGTGCCAGCAGCTTCTCTAGCGGGGGCCCAGATACGCAGTATTTT
clone size: -
D gene: TRBD2
V gene: TRBV7-2
CDR3 length: 15
J gene: TRBJ2-3

CDR3 protein: CASSFHGQKNIQYF
CDR3 DNA: TGTGCCAGCAGCTTTCATGGACAGAAAAACATTCAGTACTTC
clone size: -
D gene: -
V gene: TRBV7-9
CDR3 length: 14
J gene: TRBJ2-4

CDR3 protein: CASSQASLEGTDTQYF
CDR3 DNA: TGTGCCAGCAGCCAAGCGAGCCTAGAGGGGACAGATACGCAGTATTTT
clone size: once
D gene: -
V gene: TRBV14
CDR3 length: 16
J gene: TRBJ2-3

CDR3 protein: CASSFYDLQQSDYGYTF
CDR3 DNA: TGTGCCAGCAGCTTTTACGACCTCCAGCAGTCCGACTATGGCTACACCTTC
clone size: -
D gene: -
V gene: TRBV7-2
CDR3 length: 17
J gene: TRBJ1-2

CDR3 protein: CSVVRDRATEAFF
CDR3 DNA: TGCAGCGTTGTAAGGGACAGGGCCACTGAAGCTTTCTTT
clone size: -
D gene: TRBD1
V gene: TRBV29-1
CDR3 length: 13
J gene: TRBJ1-1

CDR3 protein: CASSGGTNRDTQYF
CDR3 DNA: TGTGCCAGCAGCGGCGGGACTAATCGAGATACGCAGTATTTT
clone size: once
D gene: TRBD2
V gene: TRBV5-4
CDR3 length: 14
J gene: TRBJ2-3